Listed below are T cell receptor beta chains from one sample, sequenced in a study of T cells in Graves' hyperthyroidism and ophthalmopathy. One entry per CDR3 protein results from TCRdb running MiXCR on the multiplex PCR reads. The sample shows 500,000 to 650,000 distinct CDR3 sequences, nearly 20% of them seen only once. The sample taken for sequencing was blood. The source is a man aged 35 to 55 with Graves' ophthalmopathy. Each CDR3 is given with its conserved first and last residue. D genes are given only for firm matches. Not every row has a clone size; where given, it reads once, few, many or a size class.

abundance: NA; j_gene: TRBJ2-3; d_gene: TRBD1; v_gene: TRBV6-1; CDR3nt: TGTGCCAGCAGAAGACTCCCGGGACAGGGGTTAGATACGCAGTATTTT; CDR3aa: CASRRLPGQGLDTQYF
abundance: few; j_gene: TRBJ2-7; d_gene: NA; v_gene: TRBV12-3/TRBV12-4; CDR3nt: TGTGCCAGCAGTTTAATTCCGGGGGACACTTTTTCCTCCTACGAGCAGTACTTC; CDR3aa: CASSLIPGDTFSSYEQYF
abundance: NA; j_gene: TRBJ1-5; d_gene: NA; v_gene: TRBV10-2; CDR3nt: TGCGCCAGCAGTGAGGGGGGGGGGGGCCAGCCCCAGCATTTT; CDR3aa: CASSEGGGGQPQHF
abundance: many; j_gene: TRBJ1-4; d_gene: NA; v_gene: TRBV7-2; CDR3nt: TGTGCCAGCAGCTTAAGGTTGGGGGGGGGTGCAACTAATGAAAAACTGTTTTTT; CDR3aa: CASSLRLGGGATNEKLFF
abundance: NA; j_gene: TRBJ1-5; d_gene: TRBD1; v_gene: TRBV12-3/TRBV12-4; CDR3nt: TGTGCCAGCAGTCTTCTTACAGGGGGGCGTCAGCCCCAGCATTTT; CDR3aa: CASSLLTGGRQPQHF
abundance: NA; j_gene: TRBJ1-1; d_gene: NA; v_gene: TRBV19; CDR3nt: TGTGCCAGTAGTACCCGAATACCGGGCACTGAAGCTTTCTTT; CDR3aa: CASSTRIPGTEAFF
abundance: few; j_gene: TRBJ1-4; d_gene: NA; v_gene: TRBV2; CDR3nt: TGTGCCAGCGGCGTTACGCCAACAGGGCCGCATAATGAAAAACTGTTTTTT; CDR3aa: CASGVTPTGPHNEKLFF
abundance: few; j_gene: TRBJ2-5; d_gene: NA; v_gene: TRBV9; CDR3nt: TGTGCCAGCAGCACCTCACCCGCAGGTCAAGAGACCCAGTACTTC; CDR3aa: CASSTSPAGQETQYF
abundance: NA; j_gene: TRBJ1-2; d_gene: NA; v_gene: TRBV5-1; CDR3nt: TGCGCCAGCAGCGACTACGACAGAGAATATGGCTACACCTTC; CDR3aa: CASSDYDREYGYTF
abundance: many; j_gene: TRBJ2-3; d_gene: NA; v_gene: TRBV3-1; CDR3nt: TGTGCCAGCAGCCAAGAAATTAGCGGCACAGATACGCAGTATTTT; CDR3aa: CASSQEISGTDTQYF
abundance: few; j_gene: TRBJ2-3; d_gene: NA; v_gene: TRBV19; CDR3nt: TGTGCCAGTAGCCCCGTGGTCGCACTGCAAGGTTTAGATACGCAGTATTTT; CDR3aa: CASSPVVALQGLDTQYF
abundance: many; j_gene: TRBJ2-5; d_gene: TRBD1; v_gene: TRBV12-5; CDR3nt: TGTGCTAGTGCCCCGAATAGGGGGCGAGAGACCCAGTACTTC; CDR3aa: CASAPNRGRETQYF
abundance: few; j_gene: TRBJ2-7; d_gene: TRBD1; v_gene: TRBV19; CDR3nt: TGTGCCACCGCGACAGGGGGCTACGAGCAGTACTTC; CDR3aa: CATATGGYEQYF
abundance: many; j_gene: TRBJ2-5; d_gene: NA; v_gene: TRBV28; CDR3nt: TGTGCCAGCAGTCCACGGGCAGGGGTGGAGACCCAGTACTTC; CDR3aa: CASSPRAGVETQYF
abundance: many; j_gene: TRBJ2-7; d_gene: NA; v_gene: TRBV6-1; CDR3nt: TGTGCCAGCATGATCCCCGGATACGAGCAGTACTTC; CDR3aa: CASMIPGYEQYF
abundance: many; j_gene: TRBJ1-2; d_gene: NA; v_gene: TRBV12-3/TRBV12-4; CDR3nt: TGTGCCAGCAGTTTATCCGGCGAGTTGGGCTACACCTTC; CDR3aa: CASSLSGELGYTF
abundance: many; j_gene: TRBJ1-1; d_gene: NA; v_gene: TRBV12-3/TRBV12-4; CDR3nt: TGTGCCAGCAGTCCGACCAGGGGATACACTGAAGCTTTCTTT; CDR3aa: CASSPTRGYTEAFF
abundance: few; j_gene: TRBJ2-7; d_gene: NA; v_gene: TRBV7-8; CDR3nt: TGTGCCAGCAGCTTAGCAGGGAACCCCTACGAGCAGTACTTC; CDR3aa: CASSLAGNPYEQYF
abundance: many; j_gene: TRBJ1-2; d_gene: NA; v_gene: TRBV30; CDR3nt: TGTGCCTGGAGTCCCTTCAGTGCAGGTGGAAGGTACACCTTC; CDR3aa: CAWSPFSAGGRYTF
abundance: few; j_gene: TRBJ2-1; d_gene: TRBD1; v_gene: TRBV12-3/TRBV12-4; CDR3nt: TGTGCCAGCACCCAGGAGGCAGGGGGCACGAATGAGCAGTTCTTC; CDR3aa: CASTQEAGGTNEQFF
abundance: many; j_gene: TRBJ2-2; d_gene: NA; v_gene: TRBV7-6; CDR3nt: TGTGCCAGCAGCTTATCGGGGGCCGACACCGGGGAGCTGTTTTTT; CDR3aa: CASSLSGADTGELFF
abundance: NA; j_gene: TRBJ2-7; d_gene: NA; v_gene: TRBV9; CDR3nt: TGTGCCAGCAGCGCCCGAGTATCGCCCGACGAGCAGTACTTC; CDR3aa: CASSARVSPDEQYF
abundance: many; j_gene: TRBJ1-2; d_gene: NA; v_gene: TRBV14; CDR3nt: TGTGCCAGCAGCTCCCGTTCGTGGGGGCGCGATAACTATGGCTACACCTTC; CDR3aa: CASSSRSWGRDNYGYTF
abundance: many; j_gene: TRBJ1-2; d_gene: NA; v_gene: TRBV20-1; CDR3nt: TGCAGTGCTCAGTGGGGGTTTAAAGATGGCTACACCTTC; CDR3aa: CSAQWGFKDGYTF